This T cell receptor beta chain was identified during a study of identical twins. Notes on the study in general: The presence of invariant MAIT and iNKT cells could partly confound analyses of zero-insertion sequences. Out-of-frame alpha sequences shared by twins were enriched for low generation probability. Out-of-frame TCR alpha sharing observed in monozygotic twins exceeded model estimates.

About this clonotype itself: The target antigen is unknown.

From the 5' RACE reads, TCRdb called clonotypes with MiXCR, one entry per CDR3 protein. The sample lists 350,000 or so distinct CDR3 sequences; 10% to 15% were seen once. CDR3 length: 15 residues. Germline V gene lookup returns CDR1 MGHRA and CDR2 YSYEKL. After removal of 1 base from V and 9 bases from J, the junction contained 8 bases not matched to a gene. This same sample was also part of a study on yellow fever vaccine responses in identical twins.

The TCR sequence derives from a woman aged 18-29 years in good health. Source material: CD8+ T cells sorted from blood. The gene calls are TRBV4-1 and TRBJ1-5; the match to TRBD1 covers 8 bases. CDR3 residues: CASSQAAGGELPQHF. The DNA for the CDR3 is TGCGCCAGCAGCCAAGCAGCAGGGGGCGAGCTGCCCCAGCATTTT.